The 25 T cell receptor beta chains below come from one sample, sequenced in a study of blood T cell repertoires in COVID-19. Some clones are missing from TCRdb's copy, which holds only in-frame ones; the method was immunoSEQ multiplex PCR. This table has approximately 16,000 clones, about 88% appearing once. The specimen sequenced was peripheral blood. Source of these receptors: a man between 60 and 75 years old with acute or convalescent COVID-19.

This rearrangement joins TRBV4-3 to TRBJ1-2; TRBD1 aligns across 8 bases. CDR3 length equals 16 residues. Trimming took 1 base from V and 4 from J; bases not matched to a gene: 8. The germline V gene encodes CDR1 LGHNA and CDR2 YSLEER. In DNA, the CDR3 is TGCGCCAGCAGCCAAGCGGGACAGGAGTCTATCTATGGCTACACCTTC. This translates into CASSQAGQESIYGYTF.

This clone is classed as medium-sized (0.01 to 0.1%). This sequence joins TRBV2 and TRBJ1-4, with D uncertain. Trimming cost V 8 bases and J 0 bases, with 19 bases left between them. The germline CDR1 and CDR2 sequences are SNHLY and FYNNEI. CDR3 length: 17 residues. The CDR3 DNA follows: TGTGCCAGCTACCCCGGATGGAGGGTTGCAACTAATGAAAAACTGTTTTTT. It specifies CASYPGWRVATNEKLFF.

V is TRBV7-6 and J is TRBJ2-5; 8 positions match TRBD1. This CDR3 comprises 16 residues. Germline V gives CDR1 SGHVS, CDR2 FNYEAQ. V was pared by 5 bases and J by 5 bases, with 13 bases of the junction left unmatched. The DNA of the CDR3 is TGTGCCAGCAGCCCGATAGGAGACAGGGGACGGGAGACCCAGTACTTC. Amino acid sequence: CASSPIGDRGRETQYF. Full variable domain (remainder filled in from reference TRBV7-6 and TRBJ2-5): GAGVSQSPRYKVTKRGQDVALRCDPISGHVSLYWYRQALGQGPEFLTYFNYEAQQDKSGLPNDRFSAERPEGSISTLTIQRTEQRDSAMYRCASSPIGDRGRETQYFGPGTRLLVL.

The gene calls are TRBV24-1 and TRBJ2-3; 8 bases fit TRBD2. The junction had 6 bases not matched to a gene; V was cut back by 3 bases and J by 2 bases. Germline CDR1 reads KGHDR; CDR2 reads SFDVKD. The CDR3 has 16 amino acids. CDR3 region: CATSDNSGVYTDTQYF. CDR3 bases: TGTGCCACCAGTGATAATAGCGGGGTGTACACAGATACGCAGTATTTT.

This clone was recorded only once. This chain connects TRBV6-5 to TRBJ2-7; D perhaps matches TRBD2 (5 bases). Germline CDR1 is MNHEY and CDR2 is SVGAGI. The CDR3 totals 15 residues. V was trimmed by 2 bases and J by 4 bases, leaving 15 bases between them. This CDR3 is CASSYGDLPGYEQYF. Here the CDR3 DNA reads TGTGCCAGCAGTTACGGGGATCTCCCGGGGTACGAGCAGTACTTC.

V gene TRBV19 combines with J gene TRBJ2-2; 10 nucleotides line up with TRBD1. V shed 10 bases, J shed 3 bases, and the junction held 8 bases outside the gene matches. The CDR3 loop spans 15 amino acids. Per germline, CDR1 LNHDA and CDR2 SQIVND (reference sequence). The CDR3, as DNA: TGTGCCACCTCGGGACAGGGGACGGACACCGGGGAGCTGTTTTTT. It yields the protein CATSGQGTDTGELFF. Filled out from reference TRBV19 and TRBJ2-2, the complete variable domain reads DGGITQSPKYLFRKEGQNVTLSCEQNLNHDAMYWYRQDPGQGLRLIYYSQIVNDFQKGDIAEGYSVSREKKESFPLTVTSAQKNPTAFYLCATSGQGTDTGELFFGEGSRLTVL.

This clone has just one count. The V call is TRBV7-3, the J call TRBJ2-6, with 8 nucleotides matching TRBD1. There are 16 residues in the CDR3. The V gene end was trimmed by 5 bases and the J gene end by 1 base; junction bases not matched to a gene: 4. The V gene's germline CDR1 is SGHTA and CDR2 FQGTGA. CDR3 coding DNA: TGTGCCAGCAGCAAAGACAGGGGATCTGGGGCCAACGTCCTGACTTTC. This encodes CASSKDRGSGANVLTF. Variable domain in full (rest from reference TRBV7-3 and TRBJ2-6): GAGVSQTPSNKVTEKGKYVELRCDPISGHTALYWYRQSLGQGPEFLIYFQGTGAADDSGLPNDRFFAVRPEGSVSTLKIQRTERGDSAVYLCASSKDRGSGANVLTFGAGSRLTVL.

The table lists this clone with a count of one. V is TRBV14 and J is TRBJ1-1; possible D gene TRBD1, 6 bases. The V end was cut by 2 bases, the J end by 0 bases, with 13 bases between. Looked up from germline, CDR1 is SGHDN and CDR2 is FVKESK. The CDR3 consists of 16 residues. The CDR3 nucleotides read TGTGCCAGCAGCCAACTAGGTCAGGGGTTGAACACTGAAGCTTTCTTT. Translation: CASSQLGQGLNTEAFF.

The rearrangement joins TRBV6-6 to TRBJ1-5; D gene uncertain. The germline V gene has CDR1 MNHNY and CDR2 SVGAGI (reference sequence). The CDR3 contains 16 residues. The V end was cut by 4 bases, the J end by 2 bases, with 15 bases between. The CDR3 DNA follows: TGTGCCAGCAGTTTAGGGAGGGTTGGAGGCAATCAGCCCCAGCATTTT. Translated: CASSLGRVGGNQPQHF.

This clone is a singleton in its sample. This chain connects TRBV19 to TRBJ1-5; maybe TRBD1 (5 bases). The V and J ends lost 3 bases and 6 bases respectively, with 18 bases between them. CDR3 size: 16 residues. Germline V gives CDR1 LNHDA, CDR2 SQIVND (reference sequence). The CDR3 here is CASSIFRGGVGQPQHF. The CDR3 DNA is TGTGCCAGTAGTATCTTTCGAGGAGGGGTCGGTCAGCCCCAGCATTTT.

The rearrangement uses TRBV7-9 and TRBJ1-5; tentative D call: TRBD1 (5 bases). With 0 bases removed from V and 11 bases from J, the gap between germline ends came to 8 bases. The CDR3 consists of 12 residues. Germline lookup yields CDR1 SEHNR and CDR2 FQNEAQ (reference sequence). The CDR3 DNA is TGTGCCAGCAGCTTAGCTGGGGGGGCCCAGCATTTT. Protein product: CASSLAGGAQHF.

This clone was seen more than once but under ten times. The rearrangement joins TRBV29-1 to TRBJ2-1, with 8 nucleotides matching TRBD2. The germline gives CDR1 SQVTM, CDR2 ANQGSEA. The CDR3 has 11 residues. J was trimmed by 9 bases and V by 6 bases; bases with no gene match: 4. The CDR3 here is CSVRLAFEQFF. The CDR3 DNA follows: TGCAGCGTCCGACTAGCGTTTGAGCAGTTCTTC.

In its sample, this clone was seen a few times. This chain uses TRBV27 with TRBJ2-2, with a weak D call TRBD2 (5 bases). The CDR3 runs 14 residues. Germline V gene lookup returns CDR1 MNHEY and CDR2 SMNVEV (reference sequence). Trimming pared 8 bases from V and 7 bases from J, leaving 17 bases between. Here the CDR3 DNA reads TGTGCCAGCTCTCCCCAAGTGGCGGGCGGGGAGCTGTTTTTT. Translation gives CASSPQVAGGELFF.

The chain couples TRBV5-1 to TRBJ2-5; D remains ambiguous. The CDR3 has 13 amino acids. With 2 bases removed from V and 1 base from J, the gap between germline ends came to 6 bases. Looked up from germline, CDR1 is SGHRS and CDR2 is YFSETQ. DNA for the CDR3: TGCGCCAGCAGCTTCAACAGCCAAGAGACCCAGTACTTC. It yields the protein CASSFNSQETQYF.

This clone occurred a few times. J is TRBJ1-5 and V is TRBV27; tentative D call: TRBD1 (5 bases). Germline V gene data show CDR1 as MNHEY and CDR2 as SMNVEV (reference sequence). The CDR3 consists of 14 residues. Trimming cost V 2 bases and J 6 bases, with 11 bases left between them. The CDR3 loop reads CASSLGQGGQPQHF. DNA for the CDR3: TGTGCCAGCAGTTTAGGGCAGGGCGGTCAGCCCCAGCATTTT.

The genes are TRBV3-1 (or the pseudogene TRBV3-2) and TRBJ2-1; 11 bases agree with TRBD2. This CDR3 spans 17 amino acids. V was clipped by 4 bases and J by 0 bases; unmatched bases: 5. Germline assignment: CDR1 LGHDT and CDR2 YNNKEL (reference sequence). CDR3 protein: CASSRRGLADSYNEQFF. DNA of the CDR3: TGTGCCAGCAGCCGTAGGGGACTAGCGGACTCCTACAATGAGCAGTTCTTC.

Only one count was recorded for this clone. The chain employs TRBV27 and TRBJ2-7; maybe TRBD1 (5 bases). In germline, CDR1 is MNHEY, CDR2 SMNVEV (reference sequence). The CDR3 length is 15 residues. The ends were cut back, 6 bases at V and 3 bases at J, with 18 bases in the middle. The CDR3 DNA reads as TGTGCCAGCAGGCCGATTAGGGGAAATTACTACGAGCAGTACTTC. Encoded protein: CASRPIRGNYYEQYF.

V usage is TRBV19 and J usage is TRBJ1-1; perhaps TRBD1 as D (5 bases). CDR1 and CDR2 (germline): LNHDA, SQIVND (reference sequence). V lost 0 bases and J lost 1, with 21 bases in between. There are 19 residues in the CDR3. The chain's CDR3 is CASSIEKWAGKTTNTEAFF. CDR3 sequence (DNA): TGTGCCAGTAGTATAGAGAAGTGGGCAGGGAAAACCACGAACACTGAAGCTTTCTTT.

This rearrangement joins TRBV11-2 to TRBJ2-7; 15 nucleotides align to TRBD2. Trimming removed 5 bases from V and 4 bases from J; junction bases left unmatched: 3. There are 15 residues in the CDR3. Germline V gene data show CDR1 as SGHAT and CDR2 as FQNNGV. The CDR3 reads CASSQGLAGGYEQYF. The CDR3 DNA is TGTGCCAGCAGCCAGGGACTAGCGGGAGGTTACGAGCAGTACTTC.

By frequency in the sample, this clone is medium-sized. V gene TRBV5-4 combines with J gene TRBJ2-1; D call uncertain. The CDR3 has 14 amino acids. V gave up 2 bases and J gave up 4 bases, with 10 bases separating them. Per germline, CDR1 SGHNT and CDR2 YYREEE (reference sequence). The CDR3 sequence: CASSLGTVYNEQFF. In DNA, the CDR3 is TGTGCCAGCAGCTTAGGAACAGTTTACAATGAGCAGTTCTTC. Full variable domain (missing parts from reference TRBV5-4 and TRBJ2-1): ETGVTQSPTHLIKTRGQQVTLRCSSQSGHNTVSWYQQALGQGPQFIFQYYREEENGRGNFPPRFSGLQFPNYSSELNVNALELDDSALYLCASSLGTVYNEQFFGPGTRLTVL.

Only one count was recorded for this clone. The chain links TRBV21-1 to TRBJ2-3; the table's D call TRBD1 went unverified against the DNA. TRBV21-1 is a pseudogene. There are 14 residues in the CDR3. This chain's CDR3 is CAGLRDSSTDTQYF. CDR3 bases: TGTGCCGGCCTCCGGGACAGTAGTACAGATACGCAGTATTTT.

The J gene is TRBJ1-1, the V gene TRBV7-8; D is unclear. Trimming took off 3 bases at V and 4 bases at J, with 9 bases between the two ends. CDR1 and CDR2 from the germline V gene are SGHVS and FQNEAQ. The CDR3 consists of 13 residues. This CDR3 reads CASSFTSVTEAFF. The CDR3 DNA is TGTGCCAGCAGCTTCACCTCAGTCACTGAAGCTTTCTTT.

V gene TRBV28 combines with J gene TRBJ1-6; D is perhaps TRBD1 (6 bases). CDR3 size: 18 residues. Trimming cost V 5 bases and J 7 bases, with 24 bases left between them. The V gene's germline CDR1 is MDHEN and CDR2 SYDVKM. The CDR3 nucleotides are TGTGCCAGCAGTGTCAGGGGCACAAGGGGGTCTTACAATTCACCCCTCCACTTT. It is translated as CASSVRGTRGSYNSPLHF.

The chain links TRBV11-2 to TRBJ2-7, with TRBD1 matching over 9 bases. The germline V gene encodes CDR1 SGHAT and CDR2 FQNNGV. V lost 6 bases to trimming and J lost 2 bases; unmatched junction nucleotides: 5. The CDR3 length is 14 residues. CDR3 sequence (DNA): TGTGCCAGCAGTCCAGACAGGGGGGCCTACGAGCAGTACTTC. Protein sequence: CASSPDRGAYEQYF.

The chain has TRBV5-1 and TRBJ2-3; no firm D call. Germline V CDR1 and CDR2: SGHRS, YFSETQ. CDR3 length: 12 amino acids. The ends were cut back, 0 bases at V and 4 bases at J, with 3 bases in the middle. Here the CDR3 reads CASSLAADTQYF. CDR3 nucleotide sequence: TGCGCCAGCAGCTTGGCGGCAGATACGCAGTATTTT. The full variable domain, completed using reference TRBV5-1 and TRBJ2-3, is KAGVTQTPRYLIKTRGQQVTLSCSPISGHRSVSWYQQTPGQGLQFLFEYFSETQRNKGNFPGRFSGRQFSNSRSEMNVSTLELGDSALYLCASSLAADTQYFGPGTRLTVL.